The clone carrying this T cell receptor (beta chain) was counted ten times or more. TCRdb analysed the 5' RACE reads with MiXCR anew, one entry per CDR3 protein. The profile shows under 300,000 distinct CDR3 sequences, over 9.5% of them singletons. This entry is derived from a study of CD8 T cells in ankylosing spondylitis. J lost 3 bases, V lost 5 bases, and 10 bases had no gene match. Germline V gene lookup returns CDR1 LNHDA and CDR2 SQIVND (reference sequence). This CDR3 has 17 residues. The sample comprised blood, either unsorted or a sorted T cell fraction (not recorded which). The chain links TRBV19 to TRBJ2-1, with 10 bases lining up with TRBD1. This TCR was recovered from a male donor with ankylosing spondylitis or in good health (not recorded which). CDR3 sequence: CASSPPDRGRNYNEQFF. The CDR3 coding sequence is TGTGCCAGTAGTCCCCCCGACAGGGGGCGAAACTACAATGAGCAGTTCTTC. Together with reference TRBV19 and TRBJ2-1, the CDR3 gives the full variable domain: DGGITQSPKYLFRKEGQNVTLSCEQNLNHDAMYWYRQDPGQGLRLIYYSQIVNDFQKGDIAEGYSVSREKKESFPLTVTSAQKNPTAFYLCASSPPDRGRNYNEQFFGPGTRLTVL.